A selection of T cell receptor beta chains follows, all from one sample in a study of response to subunit inactivated influenza vaccine. From the RT-PCR reads, TCRdb called clonotypes with MiXCR, one entry per CDR3 protein. Of roughly 760,000 distinct CDR3 sequences in the sample, 21% were seen once. Sequenced material: PBMCs from blood, taken more than 4 days after vaccination. The receptors derive from a man in his fifties who received an inactivated influenza vaccine. CDR3s include the opening cysteine and the closing phenylalanine or tryptophan. A D gene is named only where the DNA matches it firmly. Part of the rows lack a size; the others show once, few, many or a class for expanded clones.

D gene,V gene,J gene,clone size,CDR3 protein,CDR3 DNA
.,TRBV10-3,TRBJ2-3,many,CAISERGSTDTQYF,TGTGCCATCAGTGAGCGGGGTAGCACAGATACGCAGTATTTT
TRBD2,TRBV20-1,TRBJ2-3,many,CSASAGTGGSAQYF,TGCAGTGCTAGTGCGGGGACGGGGGGGAGTGCGCAGTATTTT
.,TRBV11-2,TRBJ2-7,.,CASSLRAWVSTGSTPYEQYF,TGTGCCAGCAGCCTTAGAGCGTGGGTATCGACAGGAAGCACCCCTTACGAGCAGTACTTC
.,TRBV6-1,TRBJ2-7,few,CASSEIAGPYEQYF,TGTGCCAGCAGTGAGATCGCAGGACCCTACGAGCAGTACTTC
.,TRBV28,TRBJ2-7,.,CASRSASYYEQYF,TGTGCCAGCAGGTCCGCTTCTTATTACGAGCAGTACTTC
.,TRBV5-1,TRBJ2-3,many,CASSPRGGGDTQYF,TGCGCCAGCAGCCCCCGGGGAGGGGGAGATACGCAGTATTTT
.,TRBV29-1,TRBJ1-1,few,CSVESSGLTEAFF,TGCAGCGTTGAATCGTCCGGGCTCACTGAAGCTTTCTTT
.,TRBV9,TRBJ2-1,few,CASSVDVNEQFF,TGTGCCAGCAGCGTAGACGTTAATGAGCAGTTCTTC
.,TRBV7-2,TRBJ2-3,few,CASSLGGRGRADTQYF,TGTGCCAGCAGCTTAGGAGGAAGGGGGAGGGCAGATACGCAGTATTTT
.,TRBV5-6,TRBJ2-3,.,CASSLVTADTQYF,TGTGCCAGCAGCTTAGTCACTGCAGATACGCAGTATTTT
TRBD1,TRBV7-9,TRBJ2-7,few,CASSFRDRVNEQYF,TGTGCCAGCAGCTTCCGGGACAGGGTCAACGAGCAGTACTTC
.,TRBV3-1,TRBJ2-7,.,CASSQDQGQFKYF,TGTGCCAGCAGCCAAGATCAAGGACAGTTCAAGTACTTC
.,TRBV7-2,TRBJ2-3,.,CASSSSPRSTDTQYF,TGTGCCAGCAGCTCCTCCCCCCGGAGCACAGATACGCAGTATTTT
.,TRBV29-1,TRBJ1-2,many,CSVEMTGPQGYYGYTF,TGCAGCGTCGAGATGACAGGTCCTCAGGGTTACTATGGCTACACCTTC
TRBD2,TRBV13,TRBJ2-3,few,CASSTNRGGDTQYF,TGTGCCAGCAGCACCAATAGGGGAGGGGATACGCAGTATTTT
TRBD1,TRBV19,TRBJ2-1,few,CASSKGQENNEQFF,TGTGCCAGTAGTAAGGGACAGGAGAACAATGAGCAGTTCTTC
.,TRBV5-1,TRBJ2-5,.,CASSLELAVGGETQYF,TGCGCCAGCAGCTTGGAGCTAGCGGTAGGGGGAGAGACCCAGTACTTC
TRBD2,TRBV6-1,TRBJ2-1,.,CASSTGNSGRVRNEQFF,TGTGCCAGCAGTACGGGGAATAGCGGGAGGGTTCGGAATGAGCAGTTCTTC
.,TRBV12-3/TRBV12-4,TRBJ2-5,.,CASSFDGGTQYF,TGTGCCAGCAGTTTTGATGGGGGGACCCAGTACTTC
TRBD1,TRBV5-1,TRBJ2-3,.,CASSLAPGQDTDTQYF,TGCGCCAGCAGCTTGGCCCCGGGACAGGACACAGATACGCAGTATTTT
.,TRBV7-7,TRBJ2-1,.,CASSLEAKGNEQFF,TGTGCTAGCAGCTTAGAAGCGAAGGGGAATGAGCAGTTCTTC
TRBD2,TRBV7-9,TRBJ2-1,.,CASSLTSTNEQFF,TGTGCCAGCAGCCTGACTAGCACCAATGAGCAGTTCTTC
.,TRBV4-1,TRBJ1-5,.,CASSQLGQGQPQHF,TGCGCCAGCAGCCAACTCGGTCAGGGGCAGCCCCAGCATTTT
.,TRBV6-1,TRBJ1-2,many,CASSTGRAYGYTF,TGTGCCAGCAGTACAGGGCGCGCCTATGGCTACACCTTC
.,TRBV7-8,TRBJ1-5,many,CASSLVAGLFQPQHF,TGTGCCAGCAGCTTAGTTGCAGGGCTCTTTCAGCCCCAGCATTTT
.,TRBV10-3,TRBJ2-5,few,CAISEDGPQETQYF,TGTGCCATCAGTGAAGATGGTCCCCAAGAGACCCAGTACTTC
.,TRBV27,TRBJ2-5,few,CASSYGWGVQETQYF,TGTGCCAGCAGTTATGGGTGGGGGGTCCAAGAGACCCAGTACTTC
.,TRBV4-3,TRBJ2-1,few,CASSQGTTDEQFF,TGCGCCAGCAGCCAAGGGACGACGGATGAGCAGTTCTTC
.,TRBV12-3/TRBV12-4,TRBJ1-2,many,CASSFNQGGMSGYTF,TGTGCCAGCAGTTTTAACCAGGGAGGAATGTCGGGCTACACCTTC
.,TRBV7-6,TRBJ2-7,.,CASSPFGAGSYEQYF,TGTGCCAGCAGCCCTTTTGGGGCGGGATCCTACGAGCAGTACTTC
TRBD1,TRBV11-1,TRBJ2-6,once,CASSLNTVTGKDGANVLTF,TGTGCCAGCAGCTTAAACACGGTGACAGGGAAGGATGGGGCCAACGTCCTGACTTTC
.,TRBV21-1,TRBJ2-3,few,CASSTRPAGTDSDTQYF,TGTGCCAGCAGCACCCGGCCGGCCGGGACAGATTCAGATACGCAGTATTTT
.,TRBV6-2/TRBV6-3,TRBJ2-1,.,CASAPPGGVHNEQFF,TGTGCCAGCGCACCCCCCGGGGGAGTCCACAATGAGCAGTTCTTC
.,TRBV25-1,TRBJ2-4,few,CASSETSSGNIQYF,TGTGCCAGCAGTGAAACCAGTAGCGGAAACATTCAGTACTTC
.,TRBV7-7,TRBJ2-7,.,CASSLEGRIYEQYF,TGTGCCAGCAGCTTAGAGGGTAGAATCTACGAGCAGTACTTC
TRBD2,TRBV4-2,TRBJ2-1,many,CASSQEVARTSGSNEQFF,TGTGCCAGCAGCCAAGAGGTGGCCAGGACTAGCGGGAGCAATGAGCAGTTCTTC